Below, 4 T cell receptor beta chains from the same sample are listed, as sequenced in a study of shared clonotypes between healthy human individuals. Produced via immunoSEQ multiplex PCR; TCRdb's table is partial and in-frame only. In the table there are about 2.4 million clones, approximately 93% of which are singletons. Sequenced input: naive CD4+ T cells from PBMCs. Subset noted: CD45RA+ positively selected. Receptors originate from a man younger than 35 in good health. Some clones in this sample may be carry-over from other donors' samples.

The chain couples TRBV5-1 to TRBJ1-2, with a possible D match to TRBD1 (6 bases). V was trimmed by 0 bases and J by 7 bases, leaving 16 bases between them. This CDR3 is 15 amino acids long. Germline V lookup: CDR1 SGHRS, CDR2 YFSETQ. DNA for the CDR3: TGCGCCAGCAGCTTGGAAGTCCAGGGGAAGTTTGGCTACACCTTC. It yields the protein CASSLEVQGKFGYTF.

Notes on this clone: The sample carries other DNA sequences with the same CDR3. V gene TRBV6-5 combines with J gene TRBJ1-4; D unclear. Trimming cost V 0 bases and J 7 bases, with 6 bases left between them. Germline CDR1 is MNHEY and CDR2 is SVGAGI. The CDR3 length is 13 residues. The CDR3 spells CASSYSGSEKLFF. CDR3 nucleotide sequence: TGTGCCAGCAGTTACTCGGGATCTGAAAAACTGTTTTTT.

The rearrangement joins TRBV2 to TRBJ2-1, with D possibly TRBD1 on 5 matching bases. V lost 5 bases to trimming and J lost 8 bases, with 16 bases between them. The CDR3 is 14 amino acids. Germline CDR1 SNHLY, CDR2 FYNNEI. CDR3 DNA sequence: TGTGCCAGCAGTCCACGGACATTCAATGATGAGCAGTTCTTC. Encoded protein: CASSPRTFNDEQFF.

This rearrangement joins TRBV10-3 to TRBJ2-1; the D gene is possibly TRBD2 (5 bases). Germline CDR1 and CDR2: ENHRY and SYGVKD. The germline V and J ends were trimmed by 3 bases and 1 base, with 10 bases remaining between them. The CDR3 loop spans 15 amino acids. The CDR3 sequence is CAISERAASYNEQFF. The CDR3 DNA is TGTGCCATCAGTGAAAGAGCGGCGTCCTACAATGAGCAGTTCTTC.